This record concerns one T cell receptor beta chain sequence. This clone was found once. The specificity of this receptor is unknown. A read error may produce the germline difference seen at one junction end. The entry originates in a study of cytotoxic CD8 clonotypes in ibrutinib-treated CLL (TCRdb year 2021). Turning to the overall study: In this cohort, around 15 patients were treatment-naive and approximately ten were relapsed/refractory, while around 17 had unmutated IGHV. Responses were partial in around 25 patients and complete in 2; after median 68 months follow-up, roughly 15 stayed in remission and 12 progressed. Samples at response were collected after a median of about 12 months of treatment, with a range of 6 to 36 months. Samples averaged roughly 260,000 productive templates and just under 95,000 productive rearrangements. Longitudinal samples were obtainable from about 30% of the roughly 90 participants in the trial. Cryopreserved peripheral blood mononuclear cells were collected before treatment, at response, and at either disease progression or sustained remission. Every remission and progressive disease sample was obtained while ibrutinib was still being received by the patients.

The sample's time point label is to be understood as: 12 months on ibrutinib. For TCR beta library preparation, around 1.9 micrograms of genomic DNA were extracted from the cryopreserved PBMCs. Longitudinal blood samples from CLL patients receiving ibrutinib monotherapy were subjected to high-throughput TCR beta sequencing. The patients took part in an open-label, single-center phase 2 trial of ibrutinib monotherapy. On a MiSeq, deep resolution sequencing aimed for a depth between 1 in 1 million and 1 in 200,000 T cells, with each clonotype covered 10x on average. TCR beta libraries were generated with the immunoSEQ hsTCRB Kit. In the original analysis: The data were analyzed with ImmunoSEQ Analyzer and ImmunoSEQ Data Assistant, and V, D and J gene assignments followed IMGT definitions. Clonality, which ranges from 0 to 1, was calculated as one minus the normalized Shannon entropy of productive rearrangement frequencies. Public clonotype analysis was restricted to overrepresented clonotypes comprising at least 0.05% of each patient's repertoire. About a dozen repertoires from age-matched healthy donors, obtained from immuneACCESS, served as clonality controls. TCRdb mirrors the immuneACCESS table, restricted to in-frame sequences. Some clones are absent from its copies; in checked studies, under half trace to an unresolved V gene, and the reason for the others is unknown. D and trimming were read from the DNA, whereas the V and J calls and clone size are those reported in that table. The sample profile shows 95,000 to 100,000 clones; 60% to 80% of them were found once. The top ten clonotypes cover about 29% of the sample.

CDR1 and CDR2 are drawn from the germline V gene (reference sequence): SGHNT, YYREEE. Its CDR3 holds 14 amino acids, cysteine through phenylalanine. Only CDR3 DNA is held: 42 bases, read in frame from base 1. The investigation overall reported the following: Sustained-remission and progressing patients did not have matched sampling times, and lymph node repertoires were not examined. Public clonotypes were rare and either shrank or stayed stable during treatment, and the rise in clonality at ibrutinib response reflected expansion of private clonotypes. Clonality rose at ibrutinib response, remained stable during sustained remission, and dropped back toward baseline at progression. At baseline, clonality was higher than in age-matched healthy donors and showed a strong correlation with circulating CD8+ T-cell counts.

The source material was PBMCs, sampled after 12 months of ibrutinib treatment. This chain joins TRBV5-4 to TRBJ1-2, with TRBD1 as a weak D call on 5 bases. This sequence originates from a human donor with chronic lymphocytic leukemia. The nucleotides read TGTGCCAGCAGCTTGGATGGGGCTTCAACATTGGCTAGCTTC. This encodes CASSLDGASTLASF.